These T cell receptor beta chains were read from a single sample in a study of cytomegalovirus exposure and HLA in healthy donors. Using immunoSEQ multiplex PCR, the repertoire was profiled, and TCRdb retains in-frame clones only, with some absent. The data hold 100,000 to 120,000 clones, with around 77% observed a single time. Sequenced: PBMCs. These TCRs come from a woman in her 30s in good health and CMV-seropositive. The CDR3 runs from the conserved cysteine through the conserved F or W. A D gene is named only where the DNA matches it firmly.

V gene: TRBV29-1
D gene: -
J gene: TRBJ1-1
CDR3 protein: CSVAGGWAMNTEAFF

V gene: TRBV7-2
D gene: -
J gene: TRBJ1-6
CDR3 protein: CASSLVSGLYNSPLHF

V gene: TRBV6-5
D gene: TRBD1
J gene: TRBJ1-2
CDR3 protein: CASRSDRVRGYTF

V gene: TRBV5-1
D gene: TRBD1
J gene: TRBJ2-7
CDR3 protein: CASSHGTGLGYEQYF

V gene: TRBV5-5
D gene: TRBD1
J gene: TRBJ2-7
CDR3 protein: CASSNRQGEQYF

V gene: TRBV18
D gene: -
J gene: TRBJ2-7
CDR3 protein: CASSPPTGNDYEQYF

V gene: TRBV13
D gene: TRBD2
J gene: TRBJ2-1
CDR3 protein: CASSLLAGPVDEQFF

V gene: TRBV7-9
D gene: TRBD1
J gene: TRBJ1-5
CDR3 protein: CASSFGTGGAVQPQHF

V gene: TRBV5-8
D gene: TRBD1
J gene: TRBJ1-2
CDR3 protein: CASSLGDRENYGSTF

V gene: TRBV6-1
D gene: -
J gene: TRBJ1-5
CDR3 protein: CASSEAGGNQPQHF

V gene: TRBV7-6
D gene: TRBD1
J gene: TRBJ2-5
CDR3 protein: CASSLNSGGMGETQYF

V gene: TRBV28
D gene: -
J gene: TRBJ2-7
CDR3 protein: CASSRYYEQYF

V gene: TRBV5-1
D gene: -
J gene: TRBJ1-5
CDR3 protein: CASSPDRGQPQHF

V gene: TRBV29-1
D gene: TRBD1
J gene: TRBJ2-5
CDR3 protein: CSGRDSLETQYF

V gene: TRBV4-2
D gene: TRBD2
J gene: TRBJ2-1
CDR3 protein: CASSQHRTSGNPNEQFF

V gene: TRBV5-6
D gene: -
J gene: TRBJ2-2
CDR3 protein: CASSTPSFSNTGELFF

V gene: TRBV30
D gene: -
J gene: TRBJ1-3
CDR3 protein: CAWSVQRTGAGGNTIYF

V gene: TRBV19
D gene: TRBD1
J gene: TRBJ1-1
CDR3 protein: CASRETGQNTEAFF

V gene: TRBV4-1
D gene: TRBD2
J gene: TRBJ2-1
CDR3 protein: CASRSGTSGGAYNEQFF

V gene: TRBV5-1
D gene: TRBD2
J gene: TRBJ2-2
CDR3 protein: CASRSGGLSNTGELFF

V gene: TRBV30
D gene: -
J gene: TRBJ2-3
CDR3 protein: CAYLADGTDTQYF

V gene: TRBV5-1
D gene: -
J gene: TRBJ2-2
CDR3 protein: CASSLILTGELFF

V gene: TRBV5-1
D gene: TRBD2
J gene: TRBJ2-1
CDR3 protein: CASSPGGDNEQFF

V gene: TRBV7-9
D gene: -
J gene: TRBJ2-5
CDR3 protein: CASSFPRPETQYF

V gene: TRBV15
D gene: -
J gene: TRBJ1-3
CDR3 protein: CATSQAILQSSGNTIYF

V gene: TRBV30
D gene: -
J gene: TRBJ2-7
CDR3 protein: CAWSPDSKPYEQYF

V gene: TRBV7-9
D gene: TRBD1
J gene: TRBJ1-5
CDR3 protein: CASSPHGTGNQPQHF

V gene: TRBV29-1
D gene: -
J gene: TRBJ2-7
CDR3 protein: CSVSLDNYEQYF

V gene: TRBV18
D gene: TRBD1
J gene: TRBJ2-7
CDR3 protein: CASSPPTGINEQYF

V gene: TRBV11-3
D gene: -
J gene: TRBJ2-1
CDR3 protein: CASSPPYRDWNEQFF

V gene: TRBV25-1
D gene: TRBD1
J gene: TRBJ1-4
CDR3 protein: CASSPWTGAIGEKLFF

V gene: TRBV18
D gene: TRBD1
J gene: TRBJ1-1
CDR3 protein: CASTQTGGTEAFF

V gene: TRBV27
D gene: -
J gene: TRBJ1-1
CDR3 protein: CASSFIVVENTEAFF

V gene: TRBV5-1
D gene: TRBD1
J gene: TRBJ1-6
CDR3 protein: CASSGTGTGISSYNSPLHF

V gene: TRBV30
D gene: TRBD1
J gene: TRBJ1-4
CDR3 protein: CAWTKGAGGPNEKLFF

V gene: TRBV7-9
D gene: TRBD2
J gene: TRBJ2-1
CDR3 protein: CASSFLSGGGSEQFF

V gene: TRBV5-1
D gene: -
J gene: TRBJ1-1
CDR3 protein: CASSPGMNTEAFF

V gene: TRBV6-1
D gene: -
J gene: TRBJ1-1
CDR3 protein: CASTVKGGGNTEAFF

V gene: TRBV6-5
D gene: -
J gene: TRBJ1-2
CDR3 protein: CASKHPQGGGYTF

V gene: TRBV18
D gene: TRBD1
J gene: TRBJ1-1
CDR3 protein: CASSPAGTGSSRGTEAFF

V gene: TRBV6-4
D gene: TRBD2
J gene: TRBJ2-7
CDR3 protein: CASSDELAGVFYEQYF

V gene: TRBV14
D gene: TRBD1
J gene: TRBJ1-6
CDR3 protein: CASSPPGQGISRLHF

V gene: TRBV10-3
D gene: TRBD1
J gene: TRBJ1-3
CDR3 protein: CAISESQGAGNTIYF

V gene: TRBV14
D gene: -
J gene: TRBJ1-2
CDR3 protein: CASSQYREGYTF

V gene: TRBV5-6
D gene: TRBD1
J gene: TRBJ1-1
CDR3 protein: CASSPPTGFGTEAFF

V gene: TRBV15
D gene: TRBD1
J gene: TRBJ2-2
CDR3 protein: CATSRGRTGGDTGELFF

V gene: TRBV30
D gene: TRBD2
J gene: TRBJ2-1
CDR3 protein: CAWSVLAGGYVVEQFF

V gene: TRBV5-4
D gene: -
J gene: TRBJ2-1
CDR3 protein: CASSLDAGAYNEQFF

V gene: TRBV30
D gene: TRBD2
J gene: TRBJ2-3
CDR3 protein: CACKELARLSTDTQYF

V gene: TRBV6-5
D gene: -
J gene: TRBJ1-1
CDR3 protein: CASSYSKSQGEAFF

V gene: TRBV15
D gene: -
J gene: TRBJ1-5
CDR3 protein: CATSREWPSNQPQHF

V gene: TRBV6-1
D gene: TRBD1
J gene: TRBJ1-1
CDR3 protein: CASTMDRGGTEAFF

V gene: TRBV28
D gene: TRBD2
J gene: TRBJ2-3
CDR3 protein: CASRSGGSTDTQYF

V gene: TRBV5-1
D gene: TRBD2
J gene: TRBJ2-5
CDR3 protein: CASSLTSGSVETQYF

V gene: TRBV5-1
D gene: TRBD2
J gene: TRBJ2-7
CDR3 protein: CASAERDGEQYF